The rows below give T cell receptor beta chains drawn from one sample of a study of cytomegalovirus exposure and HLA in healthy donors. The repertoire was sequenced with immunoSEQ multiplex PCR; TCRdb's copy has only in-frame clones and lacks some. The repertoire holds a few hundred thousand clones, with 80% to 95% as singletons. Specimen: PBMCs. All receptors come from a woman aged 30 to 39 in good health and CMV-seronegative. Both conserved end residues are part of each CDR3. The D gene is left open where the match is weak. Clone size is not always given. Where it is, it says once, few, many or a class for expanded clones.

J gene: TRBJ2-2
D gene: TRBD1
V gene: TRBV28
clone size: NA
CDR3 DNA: TGTGCCAGCAGTTCACGGGACAGGGCCCCCGGGGAGCTGTTTTTT
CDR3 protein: CASSSRDRAPGELFF

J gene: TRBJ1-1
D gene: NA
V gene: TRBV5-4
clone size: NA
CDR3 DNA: TGTGCCAGCAGCTTGGCAGTGCGGCCCGAAGCTTTCTTT
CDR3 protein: CASSLAVRPEAFF

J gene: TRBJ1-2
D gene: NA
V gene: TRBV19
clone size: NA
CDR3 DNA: TGTGCCAGTAGTATAGACCCCGGGGGATACGATGGCTACACCTTC
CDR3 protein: CASSIDPGGYDGYTF

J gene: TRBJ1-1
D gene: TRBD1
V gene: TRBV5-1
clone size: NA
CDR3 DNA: TGCGCCAGCAGCTCGGGACGACAGGGAGGGACGAACACTGAAGCTTTCTTT
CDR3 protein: CASSSGRQGGTNTEAFF

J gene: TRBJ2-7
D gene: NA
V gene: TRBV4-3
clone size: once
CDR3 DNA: TGCGCCAGCAGCCAAGCCTTCTTAGGGGGGGGCTACGAGCAGTACTTC
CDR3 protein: CASSQAFLGGGYEQYF

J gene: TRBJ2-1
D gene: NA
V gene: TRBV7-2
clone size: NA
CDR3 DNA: TGTGCCAGCAGCCATGGGGGGCCCAATGAGCAGTTCTTC
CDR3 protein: CASSHGGPNEQFF

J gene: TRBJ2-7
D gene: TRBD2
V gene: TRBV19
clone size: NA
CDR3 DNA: TGTGCCAGTAGTCCTAGCGGATCAACCTACGAGCAGTACTTC
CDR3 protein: CASSPSGSTYEQYF

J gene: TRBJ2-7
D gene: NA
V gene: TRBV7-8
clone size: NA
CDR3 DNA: TGTGCCAGCACCCAGAGGGGCGGATTTCCCTACGAGCAGTACTTC
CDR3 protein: CASTQRGGFPYEQYF

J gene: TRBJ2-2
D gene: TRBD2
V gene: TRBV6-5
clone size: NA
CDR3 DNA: TGTGCCAGCAGTTCCCTGGCGGGAGTTAACACCGGGGAGCTGTTTTTT
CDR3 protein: CASSSLAGVNTGELFF

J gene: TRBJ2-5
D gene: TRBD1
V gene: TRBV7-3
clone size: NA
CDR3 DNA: TGTGCCAGCAGCTTAGCCCCGGACAGGACCCAAGGGACCCAGTACTTC
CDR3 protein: CASSLAPDRTQGTQYF

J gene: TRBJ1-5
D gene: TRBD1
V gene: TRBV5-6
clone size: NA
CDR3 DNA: TGTGCCAGCAGCTTAAGGGGGCGGAATCAGCCCCAGCATTTT
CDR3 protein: CASSLRGRNQPQHF

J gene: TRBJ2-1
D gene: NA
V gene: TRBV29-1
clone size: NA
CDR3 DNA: TGCAGCGTTGAAGGGGTAACGGGAGCTGCCTACAATGAGCAGTTCTTC
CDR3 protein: CSVEGVTGAAYNEQFF